One and the same sample provided the 9 T cell receptor beta chains below, sequenced in a study of shared clonotypes between healthy human individuals. TCRdb keeps only in-frame clones here, not all; method: immunoSEQ multiplex PCR. The table records some 2.4 million clones, approximately 93% of them present only once. The sequenced sample consisted of naive CD4+ T cells from PBMCs. Subset noted: CD45RA+ positively selected. These receptor sequences come from a young man in good health. Some clones in this sample may be carry-over from other donors' samples.

This chain connects TRBV2 to TRBJ1-6; no clear D gene. CDR1 is SNHLY, CDR2 FYNNEI, per germline. The CDR3 has 13 residues. V was trimmed by 7 bases and J by 7 bases, leaving 11 bases between them. CDR3 DNA sequence: TGTGCCAGCACGGAACAGTTAAATTCACCCCTCCACTTT. It yields the protein CASTEQLNSPLHF.

V gene TRBV7-2 combines with J gene TRBJ1-2, with a possible D match to TRBD1 (6 bases). V was cut by 1 base and J by 7 bases, with 13 bases left in between. Germline CDR1 and CDR2: SGHTA and FQGNSA. The CDR3 loop spans 14 amino acids. The DNA for the CDR3 is TGTGCCAGCAGCTTAGTTCCAGGGGAAGGTGGCTACACCTTC. Its protein is CASSLVPGEGGYTF.

For this clone: The identical CDR3 is also encoded by other nucleotide sequences in the sample. This chain connects TRBV28 to TRBJ2-1; no clear D. Germline V CDR1 and CDR2: MDHEN, SYDVKM. This CDR3 has 12 residues. V lost 7 bases to trimming and J lost 4 bases, with 8 bases between them. The CDR3 is CASTQTYNEQFF. The CDR3 bases are TGTGCCAGCACTCAAACTTACAATGAGCAGTTCTTC. Supplemented by reference TRBV28 and TRBJ2-1, the full variable domain reads DVKVTQSSRYLVKRTGEKVFLECVQDMDHENMFWYRQDPGLGLRLIYFSYDVKMKEKGDIPEGYSVSREKKERFSLILESASTNQTSMYLCASTQTYNEQFFGPGTRLTVL.

The J gene is TRBJ2-7, the V gene TRBV5-5; D unresolved. Germline CDR1 reads SGHKS; CDR2 reads YYEKEE (reference sequence). The germline V and J ends were trimmed by 0 bases and 0 bases, with 13 bases remaining between them. The CDR3 has 16 residues. DNA of the CDR3: TGTGCCAGCAGCTTGGGTCCGGGCCCAGACTCCTACGAGCAGTACTTC. Encoded protein: CASSLGPGPDSYEQYF.

This sequence joins TRBV7-2 and TRBJ2-7, with 10 bases aligning to TRBD2. The CDR3 covers 14 residues. Germline V CDR1 and CDR2: SGHTA, FQGNSA. The trim removed 2 bases at V and 10 bases at J, leaving 8 bases unmatched. CDR3 bases: TGTGCCAGCAGCTTATTGACTAGCGGGTCGAGTCAGTACTTC. This gives the protein CASSLLTSGSSQYF. The variable domain in full, with the rest retrieved from reference TRBV7-2 and TRBJ2-7, is GAGVSQSPSNKVTEKGKDVELRCDPISGHTALYWYRQSLGQGLEFLIYFQGNSAPDKSGLPSDRFSAERTGGSVSTLTIQRTQQEDSAVYLCASSLLTSGSSQYFGPGTRLTVT.

As for this clone: The same CDR3 also results from other DNA sequences found in this sample. The J gene is TRBJ2-3, the V gene TRBV9; unclear D gene. In germline, CDR1 is SGDLS, CDR2 YYNGEE. Trimming stripped 2 bases from V and 0 bases from J, with 4 bases between. The CDR3 runs to 13 residues. CDR3 amino acids: CASSVESTDTQYF. The CDR3 DNA reads TGTGCCAGCAGCGTGGAAAGCACAGATACGCAGTATTTT. The variable domain in full, completed from reference TRBV9 and TRBJ2-3, reads DSGVTQTPKHLITATGQRVTLRCSPRSGDLSVYWYQQSLDQGLQFLIQYYNGEERAKGNILERFSAQQFPDLHSELNLSSLELGDSALYFCASSVESTDTQYFGPGTRLTVL.

The V gene is TRBV28, the J gene TRBJ2-7; 7 bases map to TRBD1. Trimming at V came to 1 base and at J to 0 bases, leaving 12 bases not matched to a gene. The CDR3 totals 18 residues. Germline V gives CDR1 MDHEN, CDR2 SYDVKM. The CDR3 DNA reads TGTGCCAGCAGTTTATTTATTCTCCTGGGACAGAGCTCCTACGAGCAGTACTTC. The encoded protein is CASSLFILLGQSSYEQYF.

The gene calls are TRBV5-1 and TRBJ2-3, with D perhaps assigned TRBD1 or TRBD2 (6 bases each). Germline V gives CDR1 SGHRS, CDR2 YFSETQ. The CDR3 extends over 15 amino acids. Trimming stripped 3 bases from V and 6 bases from J, with 17 bases between. The CDR3 spells CASSSYGTGGDTQYF. The CDR3 bases are TGCGCCAGCAGCTCTTACGGAACCGGGGGCGATACGCAGTATTTT.

The rearrangement links TRBV5-1 to TRBJ2-5, with D tentatively TRBD2 (5 bases). Germline CDR1 and CDR2: SGHRS and YFSETQ. The CDR3 extends over 14 amino acids. V was trimmed by 4 bases and J by 5 bases, leaving 15 bases between them. DNA of the CDR3: TGCGCCAGCAGCCCGCCGGCGGGTGCGGAGACCCAGTACTTC. Translated, it gives CASSPPAGAETQYF.